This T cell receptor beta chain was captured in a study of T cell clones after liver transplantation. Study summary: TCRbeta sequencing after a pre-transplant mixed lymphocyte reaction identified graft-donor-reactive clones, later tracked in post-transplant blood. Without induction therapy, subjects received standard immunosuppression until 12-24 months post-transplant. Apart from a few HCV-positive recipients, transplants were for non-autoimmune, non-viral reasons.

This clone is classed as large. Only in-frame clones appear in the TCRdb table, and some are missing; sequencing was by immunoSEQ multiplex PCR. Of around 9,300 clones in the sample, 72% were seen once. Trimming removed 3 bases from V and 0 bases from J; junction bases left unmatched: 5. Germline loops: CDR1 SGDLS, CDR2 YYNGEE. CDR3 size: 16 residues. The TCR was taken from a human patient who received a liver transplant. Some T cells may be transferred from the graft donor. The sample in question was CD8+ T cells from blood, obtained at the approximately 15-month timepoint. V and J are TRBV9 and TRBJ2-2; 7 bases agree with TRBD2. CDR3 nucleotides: TGTGCCAGCAGCGACGAACGGGAGGCGAACACCGGGGAGCTGTTTTTT. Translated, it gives CASSDEREANTGELFF. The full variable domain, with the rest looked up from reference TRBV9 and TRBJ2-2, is DSGVTQTPKHLITATGQRVTLRCSPRSGDLSVYWYQQSLDQGLQFLIQYYNGEERAKGNILERFSAQQFPDLHSELNLSSLELGDSALYFCASSDEREANTGELFFGEGSRLTVL.